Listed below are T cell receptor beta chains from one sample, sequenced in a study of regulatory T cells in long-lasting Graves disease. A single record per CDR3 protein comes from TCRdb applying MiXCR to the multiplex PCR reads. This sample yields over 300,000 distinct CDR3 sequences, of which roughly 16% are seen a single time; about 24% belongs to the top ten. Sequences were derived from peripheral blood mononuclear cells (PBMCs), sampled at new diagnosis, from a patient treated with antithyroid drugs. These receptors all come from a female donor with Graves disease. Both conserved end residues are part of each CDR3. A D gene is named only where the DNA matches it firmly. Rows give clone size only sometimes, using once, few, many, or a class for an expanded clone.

cdr3_aa: CASSWGQLMNTEAFF; cdr3_nt: TGTGCCAGCAGCTGGGGACAGCTAATGAACACTGAAGCTTTCTTT; d_call: TRBD1; v_call: TRBV5-5; clone_size: many; j_call: TRBJ1-1
cdr3_aa: CASSPQTGSETQYF; cdr3_nt: TGTGCCAGCAGCCCTCAGACAGGGTCAGAGACCCAGTACTTC; d_call: TRBD1; v_call: TRBV7-9; clone_size: many; j_call: TRBJ2-5
cdr3_aa: CASSSSRQGGSQAFF; cdr3_nt: TGTGCCAGCAGTTCTTCAAGACAGGGAGGTAGTCAAGCTTTCTTT; d_call: TRBD1; v_call: TRBV28; clone_size: many; j_call: TRBJ1-1
cdr3_aa: CASRGGPPREETQYF; cdr3_nt: TGTGCCAGCAGGGGGGGACCCCCGAGGGAAGAGACCCAGTACTTC; d_call: -; v_call: TRBV7-9; clone_size: few; j_call: TRBJ2-5
cdr3_aa: CASTTGSGLALGYTF; cdr3_nt: TGTGCCAGCACGACCGGCAGCGGTTTAGCCCTTGGCTACACCTTC; d_call: -; v_call: TRBV5-8; clone_size: many; j_call: TRBJ1-2
cdr3_aa: CASSVMVAGELFF; cdr3_nt: TGTGCCAGCAGCGTTATGGTAGCCGGGGAGCTGTTTTTT; d_call: -; v_call: TRBV9; clone_size: many; j_call: TRBJ2-2
cdr3_aa: CASSQHGTGGPDTQYF; cdr3_nt: TGCGCCAGCAGCCAACACGGGACAGGGGGCCCAGATACGCAGTATTTT; d_call: TRBD1; v_call: TRBV4-1; clone_size: -; j_call: TRBJ2-3
cdr3_aa: CASSPGIWLNSTDTQYF; cdr3_nt: TGTGCCAGCAGCCCTGGCATTTGGTTGAATAGCACAGATACGCAGTATTTT; d_call: -; v_call: TRBV9; clone_size: -; j_call: TRBJ2-3
cdr3_aa: CASSRDRANTEAFF; cdr3_nt: TGTGCCAGCAGTCGGGACAGGGCGAACACTGAAGCTTTCTTT; d_call: TRBD1; v_call: TRBV2; clone_size: many; j_call: TRBJ1-1
cdr3_aa: CSVVPLAEQETQYF; cdr3_nt: TGCAGCGTTGTCCCACTAGCGGAGCAAGAGACCCAGTACTTC; d_call: TRBD2; v_call: TRBV29-1; clone_size: many; j_call: TRBJ2-5
cdr3_aa: CASSDGSYNEQFF; cdr3_nt: TGTGCCAGCTCAGATGGCTCCTACAATGAGCAGTTCTTC; d_call: -; v_call: TRBV12-3/TRBV12-4; clone_size: many; j_call: TRBJ2-1
cdr3_aa: CASSPDRLAGIYEQYF; cdr3_nt: TGTGCCAGCAGCCCGGATCGACTAGCGGGAATCTACGAGCAGTACTTC; d_call: TRBD2; v_call: TRBV28; clone_size: many; j_call: TRBJ2-7
cdr3_aa: CASKTGEGTNEKLFF; cdr3_nt: TGTGCCAGCAAGACAGGGGAGGGGACTAATGAAAAACTGTTTTTT; d_call: TRBD1; v_call: TRBV6-2/TRBV6-3; clone_size: many; j_call: TRBJ1-4
cdr3_aa: CASSPRHSNQPQHF; cdr3_nt: TGTGCCAGCAGCCCCAGACATAGCAATCAGCCCCAGCATTTT; d_call: -; v_call: TRBV7-2; clone_size: -; j_call: TRBJ1-5
cdr3_aa: CASSVRGRVGEQFF; cdr3_nt: TGTGCCAGTAGTGTCCGGGGGCGAGTGGGTGAGCAGTTCTTC; d_call: -; v_call: TRBV19; clone_size: many; j_call: TRBJ2-1
cdr3_aa: CASSIEGRAKNIQYF; cdr3_nt: TGTGCCAGCAGCATCGAGGGGCGTGCTAAAAACATTCAGTACTTC; d_call: -; v_call: TRBV7-9; clone_size: -; j_call: TRBJ2-4
cdr3_aa: CASSLGLGQGIISTGELFF; cdr3_nt: TGCGCCAGCAGCTTGGGCCTGGGACAGGGGATTATTAGCACCGGGGAGCTGTTTTTT; d_call: TRBD1; v_call: TRBV5-1; clone_size: -; j_call: TRBJ2-2
cdr3_aa: CASSLSLNQRGEKLFF; cdr3_nt: TGTGCCAGCAGTTTATCGCTTAATCAACGAGGCGAAAAACTGTTTTTT; d_call: -; v_call: TRBV27; clone_size: -; j_call: TRBJ1-4
cdr3_aa: CASSLGVRTEAFF; cdr3_nt: TGTGCCAGCAGTTTGGGGGTAAGAACTGAAGCTTTCTTT; d_call: -; v_call: TRBV27; clone_size: -; j_call: TRBJ1-1
cdr3_aa: CASSQERRQPQHF; cdr3_nt: TGCGCCAGCAGCCAGGAACGTAGACAGCCCCAGCATTTT; d_call: -; v_call: TRBV4-1; clone_size: many; j_call: TRBJ1-5
cdr3_aa: CSGAVRGDTEAFF; cdr3_nt: TGCAGCGGAGCGGTACGCGGGGACACTGAAGCTTTCTTT; d_call: -; v_call: TRBV29-1; clone_size: many; j_call: TRBJ1-1
cdr3_aa: CASSLVANTEAFF; cdr3_nt: TGTGCCAGCAGCTTGGTAGCGAACACTGAAGCTTTCTTT; d_call: -; v_call: TRBV7-6; clone_size: many; j_call: TRBJ1-1
cdr3_aa: CASSEGLAGPSSYNEQFF; cdr3_nt: TGTGCCAGCAGTGAGGGACTAGCGGGACCGAGCTCCTACAATGAGCAGTTCTTC; d_call: TRBD2; v_call: TRBV12-3/TRBV12-4; clone_size: -; j_call: TRBJ2-1
cdr3_aa: CASSHFEGRTRNEQFF; cdr3_nt: TGCGCCAGCAGCCATTTCGAGGGACGTACAAGGAATGAGCAGTTCTTC; d_call: -; v_call: TRBV4-1; clone_size: -; j_call: TRBJ2-1
cdr3_aa: CASRGLGTYGYTF; cdr3_nt: TGTGCCAGCAGGGGCCTAGGGACCTATGGCTACACCTTC; d_call: -; v_call: TRBV27; clone_size: many; j_call: TRBJ1-2
cdr3_aa: CASNNLAGGTDTQYF; cdr3_nt: TGTGCCAGCAACAATCTAGCGGGGGGCACAGATACGCAGTATTTT; d_call: TRBD2; v_call: TRBV6-2/TRBV6-3; clone_size: -; j_call: TRBJ2-3
cdr3_aa: CSAIIAGRISYEQYF; cdr3_nt: TGCAGTGCTATTATAGCGGGGAGAATCTCCTACGAGCAGTACTTC; d_call: TRBD2; v_call: TRBV20-1; clone_size: many; j_call: TRBJ2-7
cdr3_aa: CAWSVEGYGYTF; cdr3_nt: TGTGCCTGGAGTGTAGAGGGTTATGGCTACACCTTC; d_call: -; v_call: TRBV30; clone_size: few; j_call: TRBJ1-2
cdr3_aa: CASRGRTGAAEQYF; cdr3_nt: TGTGCCAGCAGAGGCAGGACAGGGGCCGCCGAGCAGTACTTC; d_call: TRBD1; v_call: TRBV2; clone_size: many; j_call: TRBJ2-7
cdr3_aa: CASSESLETEAFF; cdr3_nt: TGTGCCAGCAGTGAATCGTTGGAAACTGAAGCTTTCTTT; d_call: -; v_call: TRBV2; clone_size: -; j_call: TRBJ1-1
cdr3_aa: CSFRTRVNTEAFF; cdr3_nt: TGCAGCTTTCGAACCAGGGTGAACACTGAAGCTTTCTTT; d_call: -; v_call: TRBV29-1; clone_size: many; j_call: TRBJ1-1
cdr3_aa: CASSVESSGLNTEAFF; cdr3_nt: TGTGCCAGCAGCGTAGAGTCGTCAGGGCTGAACACTGAAGCTTTCTTT; d_call: -; v_call: TRBV9; clone_size: many; j_call: TRBJ1-1
cdr3_aa: CASSLGRTGELFF; cdr3_nt: TGTGCCAGCAGCTTAGGGAGGACCGGGGAGCTGTTTTTT; d_call: -; v_call: TRBV7-9; clone_size: many; j_call: TRBJ2-2
cdr3_aa: CASRHPDTETQYF; cdr3_nt: TGTGCCAGCAGACACCCGGACACAGAGACCCAGTACTTC; d_call: -; v_call: TRBV7-6; clone_size: many; j_call: TRBJ2-5
cdr3_aa: CASSLERPLAKNIQYF; cdr3_nt: TGTGCCAGCAGTTTAGAACGGCCTCTAGCCAAAAACATTCAGTACTTC; d_call: -; v_call: TRBV12-3/TRBV12-4; clone_size: many; j_call: TRBJ2-4
cdr3_aa: CASSGARGASPNSPLHF; cdr3_nt: TGTGCCAGCAGTGGTGCGAGGGGCGCGAGTCCTAATTCACCCCTCCACTTT; d_call: -; v_call: TRBV2; clone_size: many; j_call: TRBJ1-6
cdr3_aa: CASSQEASRTDTQYF; cdr3_nt: TGTGCCAGCAGCCAAGAGGCCAGCAGGACAGATACGCAGTATTTT; d_call: -; v_call: TRBV3-1; clone_size: many; j_call: TRBJ2-3
cdr3_aa: CASSDTGGRGETQYF; cdr3_nt: TGTGCCAGCAGTGATACAGGGGGCCGGGGAGAGACCCAGTACTTC; d_call: TRBD1; v_call: TRBV12-3/TRBV12-4; clone_size: many; j_call: TRBJ2-5
cdr3_aa: CAWSVLPRGADTQYF; cdr3_nt: TGTGCCTGGAGTGTACTCCCTAGGGGAGCAGATACGCAGTATTTT; d_call: -; v_call: TRBV30; clone_size: many; j_call: TRBJ2-3
cdr3_aa: CASSARGANEQFF; cdr3_nt: TGCGCCAGCAGCGCTCGGGGGGCCAATGAGCAGTTCTTC; d_call: -; v_call: TRBV5-1; clone_size: -; j_call: TRBJ2-1
cdr3_aa: CASRPLTGVDEKLFF; cdr3_nt: TGTGCCAGCAGACCTCTCACAGGGGTGGATGAAAAACTGTTTTTT; d_call: TRBD1; v_call: TRBV11-1; clone_size: many; j_call: TRBJ1-4
cdr3_aa: CASSGQRENTEAFF; cdr3_nt: TGTGCCAGCAGCGGGCAACGGGAGAACACTGAAGCTTTCTTT; d_call: -; v_call: TRBV9; clone_size: -; j_call: TRBJ1-1
cdr3_aa: CATSDPRGQGSNYGYTF; cdr3_nt: TGTGCCACCAGTGACCCCCGAGGACAGGGTTCTAACTATGGCTACACCTTC; d_call: TRBD1; v_call: TRBV24-1; clone_size: few; j_call: TRBJ1-2
cdr3_aa: CASSSYQGELGIQYF; cdr3_nt: TGTGCCAGCAGCTCATACCAGGGGGAGTTAGGCATTCAGTACTTC; d_call: TRBD1; v_call: TRBV7-2; clone_size: few; j_call: TRBJ2-4
cdr3_aa: CASSLRRRGGSRGF; cdr3_nt: TGTGCCAGCAGCTTGCGGAGACGAGGGGGAAGTCGGGGCTTT; d_call: -; v_call: TRBV5-4; clone_size: -; j_call: TRBJ1-1
cdr3_aa: CAWRRANVLTF; cdr3_nt: TGTGCCTGGAGGCGGGCCAACGTCCTGACTTTC; d_call: -; v_call: TRBV30; clone_size: many; j_call: TRBJ2-6
cdr3_aa: CASTLSRTSPPNEQFF; cdr3_nt: TGTGCCAGCACCCTATCGAGGACTAGTCCCCCCAATGAGCAGTTCTTC; d_call: TRBD2; v_call: TRBV6-1; clone_size: many; j_call: TRBJ2-1
cdr3_aa: CASSSHLSSTDTQYF; cdr3_nt: TGTGCCAGCAGCTCCCACCTAAGCAGCACAGATACGCAGTATTTT; d_call: -; v_call: TRBV7-2; clone_size: many; j_call: TRBJ2-3
cdr3_aa: CASSLEGRAMDQPTYGYTF; cdr3_nt: TGTGCCAGCAGCTTGGAAGGCAGGGCGATGGACCAACCAACCTATGGCTACACCTTC; d_call: -; v_call: TRBV5-6; clone_size: many; j_call: TRBJ1-2
cdr3_aa: CASSVGPGEEETQYF; cdr3_nt: TGTGCCAGCAGTGTGGGACCAGGGGAGGAAGAGACCCAGTACTTC; d_call: -; v_call: TRBV28; clone_size: few; j_call: TRBJ2-5
cdr3_aa: CSARYRTGGYTF; cdr3_nt: TGCAGTGCTAGATACAGGACAGGGGGCTACACCTTC; d_call: TRBD1; v_call: TRBV20-1; clone_size: many; j_call: TRBJ1-2
cdr3_aa: CATSDSDSAWGYTF; cdr3_nt: TGTGCCACCAGTGATTCGGACAGCGCCTGGGGCTACACCTTC; d_call: -; v_call: TRBV24-1; clone_size: many; j_call: TRBJ1-2
cdr3_aa: CASSLTSAGELFF; cdr3_nt: TGTGCCAGCAGCTTAACATCGGCCGGGGAGCTGTTTTTT; d_call: -; v_call: TRBV7-2; clone_size: once; j_call: TRBJ2-2
cdr3_aa: CSVEIATANHGYTF; cdr3_nt: TGCAGCGTTGAGATTGCGACAGCGAACCATGGCTACACCTTC; d_call: -; v_call: TRBV29-1; clone_size: many; j_call: TRBJ1-2
cdr3_aa: CASSSRLVTPYGYTF; cdr3_nt: TGTGCCAGCAGCTCAAGACTGGTTACACCTTATGGCTACACCTTC; d_call: -; v_call: TRBV11-2; clone_size: few; j_call: TRBJ1-2
cdr3_aa: CASSNDLGSVAEQYF; cdr3_nt: TGCGCCAGCAGCAACGACTTGGGCAGTGTAGCCGAGCAGTACTTC; d_call: -; v_call: TRBV5-1; clone_size: few; j_call: TRBJ2-7
cdr3_aa: CASSEVHYEQYF; cdr3_nt: TGTGCCAGCAGTGAAGTTCATTACGAGCAGTACTTC; d_call: -; v_call: TRBV6-1; clone_size: many; j_call: TRBJ2-7
cdr3_aa: CATSSGTGNYNEQFF; cdr3_nt: TGTGCCACCAGCTCCGGGACAGGGAATTACAATGAGCAGTTCTTC; d_call: TRBD1; v_call: TRBV24-1; clone_size: many; j_call: TRBJ2-1
cdr3_aa: CASSLDMTEAFF; cdr3_nt: TGTGCCAGCAGCTTAGACATGACTGAAGCTTTCTTT; d_call: -; v_call: TRBV7-9; clone_size: many; j_call: TRBJ1-1
cdr3_aa: CATSDFGQGTDTQYF; cdr3_nt: TGTGCCACCAGTGATTTTGGGCAGGGCACAGATACGCAGTATTTT; d_call: -; v_call: TRBV24-1; clone_size: many; j_call: TRBJ2-3